The entry that follows covers one T cell receptor (beta chain) sequence. The data belong to a study of control samples from healthy donors and cancer patients. The CDR3 runs 15 residues. CDR1 SGHKS and CDR2 YYEKEE come from the germline V gene (reference sequence). V was shortened by 4 bases and J by 4 bases, with 17 bases between the two germline ends. Method: immunoSEQ multiplex PCR; TCRdb's copy keeps in-frame clones and lacks some. The sample includes some 120,000 clones, 80% to 90% of them seen just once. The TCR originated in a woman aged 50 to 60 with colorectal cancer. The sequencing sample was made of PBMCs. The J gene is TRBJ1-2, the V gene TRBV5-5; D is unclear. The CDR3 spells CASSPTRGVTYGYTF. The CDR3 DNA is TGTGCCAGCAGCCCGACTCGGGGAGTCACCTATGGCTACACCTTC.